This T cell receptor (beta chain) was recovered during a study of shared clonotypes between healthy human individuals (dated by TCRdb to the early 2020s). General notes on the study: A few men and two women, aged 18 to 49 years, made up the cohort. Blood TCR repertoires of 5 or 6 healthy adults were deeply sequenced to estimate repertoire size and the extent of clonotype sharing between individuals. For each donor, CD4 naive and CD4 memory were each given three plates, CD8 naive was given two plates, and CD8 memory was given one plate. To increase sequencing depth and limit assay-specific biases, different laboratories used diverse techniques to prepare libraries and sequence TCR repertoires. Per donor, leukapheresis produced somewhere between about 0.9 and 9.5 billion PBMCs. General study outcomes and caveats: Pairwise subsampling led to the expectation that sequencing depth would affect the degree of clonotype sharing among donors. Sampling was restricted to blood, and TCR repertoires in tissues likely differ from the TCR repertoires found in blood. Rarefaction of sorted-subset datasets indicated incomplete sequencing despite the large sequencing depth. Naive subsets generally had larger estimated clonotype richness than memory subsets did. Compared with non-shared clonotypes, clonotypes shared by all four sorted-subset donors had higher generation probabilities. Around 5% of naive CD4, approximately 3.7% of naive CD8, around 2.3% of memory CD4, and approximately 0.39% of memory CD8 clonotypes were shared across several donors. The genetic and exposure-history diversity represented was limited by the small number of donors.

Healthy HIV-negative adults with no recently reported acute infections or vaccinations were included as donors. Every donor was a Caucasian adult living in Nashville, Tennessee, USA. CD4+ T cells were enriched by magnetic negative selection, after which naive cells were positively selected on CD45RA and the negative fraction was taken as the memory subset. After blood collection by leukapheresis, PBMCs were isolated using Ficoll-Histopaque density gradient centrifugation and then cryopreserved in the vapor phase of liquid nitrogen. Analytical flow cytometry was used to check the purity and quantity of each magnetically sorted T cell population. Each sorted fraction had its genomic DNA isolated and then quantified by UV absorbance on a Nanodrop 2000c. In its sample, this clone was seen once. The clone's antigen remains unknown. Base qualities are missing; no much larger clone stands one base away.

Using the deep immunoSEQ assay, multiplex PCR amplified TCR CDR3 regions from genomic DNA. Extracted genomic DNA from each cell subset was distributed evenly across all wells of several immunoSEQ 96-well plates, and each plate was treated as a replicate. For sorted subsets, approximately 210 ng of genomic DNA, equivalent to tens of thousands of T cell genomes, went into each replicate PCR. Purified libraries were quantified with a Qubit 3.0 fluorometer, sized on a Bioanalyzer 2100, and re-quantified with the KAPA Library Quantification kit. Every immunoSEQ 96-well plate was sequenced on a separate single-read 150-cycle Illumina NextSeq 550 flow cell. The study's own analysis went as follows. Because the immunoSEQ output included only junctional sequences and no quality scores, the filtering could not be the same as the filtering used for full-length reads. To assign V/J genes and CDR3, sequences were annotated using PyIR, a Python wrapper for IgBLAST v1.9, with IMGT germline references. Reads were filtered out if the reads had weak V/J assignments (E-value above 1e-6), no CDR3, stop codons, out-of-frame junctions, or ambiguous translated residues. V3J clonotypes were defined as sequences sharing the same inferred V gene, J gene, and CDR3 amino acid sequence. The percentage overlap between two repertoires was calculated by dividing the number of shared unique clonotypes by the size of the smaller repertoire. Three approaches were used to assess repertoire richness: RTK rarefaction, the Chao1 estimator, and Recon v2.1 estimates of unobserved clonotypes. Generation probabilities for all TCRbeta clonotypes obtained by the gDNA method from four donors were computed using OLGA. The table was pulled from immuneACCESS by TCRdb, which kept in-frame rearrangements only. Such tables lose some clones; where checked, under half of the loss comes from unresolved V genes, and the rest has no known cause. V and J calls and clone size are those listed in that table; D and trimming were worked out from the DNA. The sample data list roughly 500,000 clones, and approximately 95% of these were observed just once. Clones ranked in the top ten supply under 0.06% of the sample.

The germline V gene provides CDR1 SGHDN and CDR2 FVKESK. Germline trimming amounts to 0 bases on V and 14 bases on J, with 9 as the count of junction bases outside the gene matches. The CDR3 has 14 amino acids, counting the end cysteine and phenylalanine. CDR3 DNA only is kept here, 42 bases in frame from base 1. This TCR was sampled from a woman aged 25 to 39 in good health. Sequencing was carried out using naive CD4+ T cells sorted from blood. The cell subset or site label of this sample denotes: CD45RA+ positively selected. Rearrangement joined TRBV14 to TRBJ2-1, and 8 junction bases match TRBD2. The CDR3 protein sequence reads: CASSQDRTSGREFF. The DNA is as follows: TGTGCCAGCAGCCAAGATCGCACTAGCGGCAGGGAGTTCTTC.